The 20 T cell receptor beta chains below come from one sample, sequenced in a study of T-cell reconstitution after alpha-beta-depleted transplantation in children. Construction of the TCRbeta library involved unique molecular identifiers. TCRdb reprocessed the PCR reads via MiXCR and lists one record per CDR3 protein. The sample includes hundreds of thousands of distinct CDR3 sequences, 10% to 15% seen only once; the top ten take 0.79%. The specimen comprised PBMCs, sampled before TCRalphabeta/CD19-depleted stem cell transplant. The receptors were gathered from a girl between 2 and 10 years old with congenital amegakaryocytic thrombocytopenia, due to receive a stem cell transplant.

This clonotype showed up many times. The gene calls are TRBV20-1 and TRBJ2-5; D is uncertain. This CDR3 contains 13 residues. Per germline, CDR1 DFQATT and CDR2 SNEGSKA (reference sequence). V was shortened by 5 bases and J by 1 base, with 11 bases between the two germline ends. The CDR3 protein is CSAPLVSQETQYF. CDR3 in DNA: TGCAGTGCTCCCCTAGTATCCCAAGAGACCCAGTACTTC.

The table lists this clonotype with many counts. The chain is built from TRBV20-1 and TRBJ1-1; D is unclear. CDR1 DFQATT and CDR2 SNEGSKA come from the germline V gene (reference sequence). The CDR3 extends over 11 amino acids. V was trimmed by 1 base and J by 5 bases, leaving 5 bases between them. CDR3 in amino acids: CSARVGTEAFF. The DNA of the CDR3 is TGCAGTGCTAGAGTGGGGACTGAAGCTTTCTTT.

This clonotype was counted between two and nine times. The chain combines TRBV20-1 with TRBJ2-1, with D tentatively TRBD2 (5 bases). This CDR3 spans 11 amino acids. From germline, CDR1 is DFQATT and CDR2 SNEGSKA (reference sequence). The CDR3 is CGRGLGNEQFF. CDR3 in DNA: TGCGGACGGGGTTTGGGAAATGAGCAGTTCTTC.

The genes are TRBV5-1 and TRBJ2-1; D may be TRBD2 (6 bases). Germline V gene data show CDR1 as SGHRS and CDR2 as YFSETQ. The CDR3 contains 13 residues. V shed 7 bases and J shed 5 bases, with 13 bases lying between them. CDR3 nucleotide sequence: TGCGCCAGCTGGGACTTACTCGACAATGAGCAGTTCTTC. Translation: CASWDLLDNEQFF.

V is TRBV30 and J is TRBJ2-4, with 8 bases lining up with TRBD1. The CDR3 loop spans 12 amino acids. The V gene's germline CDR1 is GTSNPN and CDR2 SVGIG (reference sequence). The trim removed 5 bases at V and 5 bases at J, leaving 2 bases unmatched. The DNA of the CDR3 is TGTGCCTGGGGACAGGGCGAAAACATTCAGTACTTC. Protein product: CAWGQGENIQYF.

The J gene is TRBJ1-1, the V gene TRBV12-3 or TRBV12-4; D gene uncertain. CDR3 size: 15 residues. V was clipped by 6 bases and J by 1 base, with 15 bases between them. CDR3 region: CASSRIRVQNTEAFF. DNA of the CDR3: TGTGCCAGCAGCCGAATCCGGGTCCAGAACACTGAAGCTTTCTTT.

This clonotype was seen only a few times. The V gene is TRBV20-1, the J gene TRBJ2-7, with TRBD2 matching over 9 bases. V was pared by 3 bases and J by 3 bases, with 12 bases of the junction left unmatched. The germline CDR1 and CDR2 sequences are DFQATT and SNEGSKA (reference sequence). The CDR3 has 16 amino acids. CDR3 nucleotides: TGCAGTGCTAGCCCGTTTGGGAGCGGGGGGAACTACGAGCAGTACTTC. Translating it yields CSASPFGSGGNYEQYF.

This clonotype was counted only a few times. The chain carries TRBV7-2 and TRBJ2-2, with a weak D call TRBD2 (5 bases). Germline assignment: CDR1 SGHTA and CDR2 FQGNSA. V was pared by 1 base and J by 1 base, with 10 bases between. The CDR3 is 16 amino acids. For the CDR3, the DNA is TGTGCCAGCAGCTTAGTTTGGACTTTGAACACCGGGGAGCTGTTTTTT. Amino acid sequence: CASSLVWTLNTGELFF.

In its sample, this clonotype was seen many times. V and J are TRBV5-6 and TRBJ2-3, with TRBD2 identical over 11 bases. The J segment lost 4 bases and the V segment lost 4 bases, leaving 8 bases of the junction unmatched. CDR3 size: 16 residues. Germline V gene sequence: CDR1 SGHDT, CDR2 YYEEEE. CDR3 amino acids: CASSVGLAAGADTQYF. The CDR3 nucleotides read TGTGCCAGCAGCGTGGGACTAGCGGCCGGCGCAGATACGCAGTATTTT.

This clonotype was picked up many times. CDR3 sequence reads: CSASVQGNTEAFF. The CDR3 nucleotides are TGCAGTGCTAGTGTCCAGGGGAACACTGAAGCTTTCTTT. J is TRBJ1-1 and V is TRBV20-1; D may be TRBD1 (5 bases). Trimming left V 3 bases short and J 1 base short, with 9 bases between. The CDR3 has 13 residues. Per germline, CDR1 DFQATT and CDR2 SNEGSKA (reference sequence).

This clonotype was detected many times. This chain uses TRBV4-1 with TRBJ2-3; the match to TRBD1 covers 8 bases. This CDR3 spans 14 amino acids. The V segment lost 4 bases and the J segment 4 bases; nucleotides outside the gene matches: 4. The V gene's germline CDR1 is MGHRA and CDR2 YSYEKL. The CDR3 DNA sequence: TGCGCCAGCAGCCGCGGACAGGGTCCAGATACGCAGTATTTT. This sequence encodes CASSRGQGPDTQYF.

There are a few counts of this clonotype. The chain has TRBV5-1 and TRBJ2-7, with 7 bases identical to TRBD2. The CDR3 consists of 13 residues. CDR1 and CDR2 from the germline V gene are SGHRS and YFSETQ. The V and J ends lost 2 bases and 10 bases, in that order; junction bases with no gene match: 9. CDR3 coding DNA: TGCGCCAGCAGCTTACCCCAGCGGGACCTCCAGTACTTC. It codes for CASSLPQRDLQYF.

The sample holds many counts of this clonotype. This rearrangement joins TRBV20-1 to TRBJ2-2; 7 bases are a match to TRBD2. V lost 1 base and J lost 7; bases outside the gene matches: 6. The length of the CDR3 is 14 residues. The germline V gene encodes CDR1 DFQATT and CDR2 SNEGSKA (reference sequence). The CDR3: CSARVGEGYGELFF. DNA of the CDR3: TGCAGTGCTAGAGTGGGGGAGGGATACGGGGAGCTGTTTTTT.

The rearrangement uses TRBV6-1 and TRBJ2-3; TRBD2 matches 8 bases. V trimming: 6 bases; J trimming: 9 bases; junction bases outside the gene matches: 17. CDR1 is MNHNS and CDR2 is SASEGT in the germline V gene. The CDR3 is 16 amino acids. The CDR3 DNA follows: TGTGCCAGCAGCCCCTCCGGGAGGGCCTCGTTAGTCACGCAGTATTTT. Protein product: CASSPSGRASLVTQYF.

This clonotype was recorded a few times. The chain employs TRBV29-1 and TRBJ2-1, with TRBD2 identical over 8 bases. This CDR3 contains 14 residues. Per the germline V gene, CDR1 is SQVTM and CDR2 is ANQGSEA. V trimming: 4 bases; J trimming: 8 bases; junction bases outside the gene matches: 10. CDR3 nucleotides: TGCAGCGTTGTATTTCGGGGGGGTGGGGATGAGCAGTTCTTC. Its protein is CSVVFRGGGDEQFF.

The rearrangement joins TRBV28 to TRBJ2-5; D remains unclear. Looked up from germline, CDR1 is MDHEN and CDR2 is SYDVKM. V gave up 4 bases and J gave up 1 base, with 13 bases separating them. The CDR3 runs to 15 residues. The CDR3 DNA is TGTGCCAGCAGTTCGACCGACACCTTCCAAGAGACCCAGTACTTC. Translated: CASSSTDTFQETQYF.

This clonotype has only one observation. The chain combines TRBV12-5 with TRBJ2-5; D call uncertain. The ends were cut back, 3 bases at V and 0 bases at J, with 8 bases in the middle. This CDR3 is built from 14 residues. Per the germline V gene, CDR1 is LGHNT and CDR2 is FRNRAP. CDR3 in DNA: TGTGCTAGTGGTTTCCCCTGGGACCAAGAGACCCAGTACTTC. Translating it yields CASGFPWDQETQYF.

This clonotype showed up just a few times. This CDR3 reads CASSQVPDNTGELFF. In DNA form, the CDR3 reads TGTGCCAGCAGCCAAGTTCCCGATAACACCGGGGAGCTGTTTTTT. The chain is built from TRBV3-1 and TRBJ2-2, with D uncertain. This CDR3 contains 15 residues. V shed 1 base and J shed 2 bases, with 8 bases lying between them. The germline gives CDR1 LGHDT, CDR2 YNNKEL (reference sequence).

At least ten counts were recorded for this clonotype. The chain couples TRBV7-8 to TRBJ1-2, with 9 bases fitting TRBD1. The V gene's germline CDR1 is SGHVS and CDR2 FQNEAQ. Trimming removed 2 bases from V and 4 bases from J; junction bases left unmatched: 14. This CDR3 comprises 18 residues. CDR3 amino acids: CASSLPRTGDDPIYGYTF. As DNA, the CDR3 is TGTGCCAGCAGCTTACCCAGGACAGGGGACGACCCGATCTATGGCTACACCTTC. Complete variable domain (other parts from reference TRBV7-8 and TRBJ1-2): GAGVSQSPRYKVAKRGQDVALRCDPISGHVSLFWYQQALGQGPEFLTYFQNEAQLDKSGLPSDRFFAERPEGSVSTLKIQRTQQEDSAVYLCASSLPRTGDDPIYGYTFGSGTRLTVV.

This clonotype was recorded many times. The rearrangement links TRBV29-1 to TRBJ2-5, with D hard to call. This CDR3 region has 13 residues. Germline-derived CDR1 and CDR2 are SQVTM and ANQGSEA. The V end lost 1 base, the J end lost 2 bases, and 8 bases lay between the germline ends. The CDR3 DNA follows: TGCAGCGTTGAAGTTTGGCAGCAAGAGACCCAGTACTTC. It translates to CSVEVWQQETQYF. Complete variable domain (other parts from reference TRBV29-1 and TRBJ2-5): SAVISQKPSRDICQRGTSLTIQCQVDSQVTMMFWYRQQPGQSLTLIATANQGSEATYESGFVIDKFPISRPNLTFSTLTVSNMSPEDSSIYLCSVEVWQQETQYFGPGTRLLVL.